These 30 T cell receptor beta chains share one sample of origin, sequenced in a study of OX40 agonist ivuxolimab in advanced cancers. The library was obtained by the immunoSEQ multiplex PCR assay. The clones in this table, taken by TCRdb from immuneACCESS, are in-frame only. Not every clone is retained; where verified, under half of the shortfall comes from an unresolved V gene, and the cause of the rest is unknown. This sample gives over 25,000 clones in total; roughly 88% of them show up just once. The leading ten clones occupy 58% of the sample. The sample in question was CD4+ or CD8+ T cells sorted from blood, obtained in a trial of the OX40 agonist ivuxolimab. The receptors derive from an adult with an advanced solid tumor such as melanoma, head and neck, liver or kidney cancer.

This CDR3 is CASSPQTAFRYF. The CDR3 DNA is TGTGCCAGCAGCCCTCAGACCGCCTTTAGGTACTTC. The rearrangement links TRBV7-9 to TRBJ2-4; no clear D gene. CDR3 length equals 12 residues. The germline V gene has CDR1 SEHNR and CDR2 FQNEAQ (reference sequence). Trimming took off 5 bases at V and 15 bases at J, with 17 bases between the two ends.

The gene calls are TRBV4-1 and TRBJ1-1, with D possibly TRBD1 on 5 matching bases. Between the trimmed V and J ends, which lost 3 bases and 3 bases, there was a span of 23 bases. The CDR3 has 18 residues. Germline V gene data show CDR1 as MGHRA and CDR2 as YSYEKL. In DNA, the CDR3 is TGCGCCAGCAGCCAGACGATCCGGGACCTCCCTACGGACACTGAAGCTTTCTTT. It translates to CASSQTIRDLPTDTEAFF.

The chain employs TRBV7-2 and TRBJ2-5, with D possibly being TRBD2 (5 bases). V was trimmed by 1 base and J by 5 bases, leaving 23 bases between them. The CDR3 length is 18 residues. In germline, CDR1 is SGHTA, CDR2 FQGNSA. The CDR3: CASSLGSATYMIGETQYF. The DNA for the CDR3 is TGTGCCAGCAGCTTAGGTAGCGCAACATATATGATTGGGGAGACCCAGTACTTC.

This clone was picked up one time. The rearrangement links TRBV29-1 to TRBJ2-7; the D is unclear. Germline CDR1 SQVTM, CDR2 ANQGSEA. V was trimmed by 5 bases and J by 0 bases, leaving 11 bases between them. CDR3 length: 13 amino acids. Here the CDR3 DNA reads TGCAGCGTTCATGAAGTACACTCCTACGAGCAGTACTTC. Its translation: CSVHEVHSYEQYF.

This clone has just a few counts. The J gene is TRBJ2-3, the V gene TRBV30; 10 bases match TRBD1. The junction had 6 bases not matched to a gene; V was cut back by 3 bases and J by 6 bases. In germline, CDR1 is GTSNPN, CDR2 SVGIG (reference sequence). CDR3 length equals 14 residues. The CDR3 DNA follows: TGTGCCTGGAGGATCGGGACAGGGGCTGATACGCAGTATTTT. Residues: CAWRIGTGADTQYF.

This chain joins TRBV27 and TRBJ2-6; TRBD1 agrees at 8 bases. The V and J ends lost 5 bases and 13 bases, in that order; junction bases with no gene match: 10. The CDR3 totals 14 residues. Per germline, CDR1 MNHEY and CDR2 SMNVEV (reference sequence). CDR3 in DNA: TGTGCCAGCAGTCCTCTACAGGGGGGCAGGGTCCTGACTTTC. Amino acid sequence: CASSPLQGGRVLTF.

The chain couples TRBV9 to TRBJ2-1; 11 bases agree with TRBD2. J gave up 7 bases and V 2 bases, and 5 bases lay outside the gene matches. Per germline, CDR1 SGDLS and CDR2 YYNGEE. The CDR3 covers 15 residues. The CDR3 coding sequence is TGTGCCAGCAGCGTTAGCGGGGGGGGAGGGAATGAGCAGTTCTTC. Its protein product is CASSVSGGGGNEQFF.

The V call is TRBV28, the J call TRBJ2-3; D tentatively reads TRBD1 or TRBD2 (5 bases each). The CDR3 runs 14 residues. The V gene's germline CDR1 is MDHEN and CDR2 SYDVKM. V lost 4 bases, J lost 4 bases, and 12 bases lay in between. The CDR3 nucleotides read TGTGCCAGCAGTTCCGGGACCCCGCCAGATACGCAGTATTTT. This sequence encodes CASSSGTPPDTQYF.

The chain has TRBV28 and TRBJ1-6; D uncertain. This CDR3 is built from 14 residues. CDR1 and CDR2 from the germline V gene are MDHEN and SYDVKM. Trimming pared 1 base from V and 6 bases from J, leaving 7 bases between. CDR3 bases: TGTGCCAGCAGTTTATTGGGCCTTAATTCACCCCTCCACTTT. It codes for CASSLLGLNSPLHF.

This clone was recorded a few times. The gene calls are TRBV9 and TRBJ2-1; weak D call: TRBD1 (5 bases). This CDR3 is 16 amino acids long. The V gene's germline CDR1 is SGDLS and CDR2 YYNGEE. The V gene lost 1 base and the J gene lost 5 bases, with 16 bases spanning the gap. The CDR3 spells CASSVSVGLRNNEQFF. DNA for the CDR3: TGTGCCAGCAGCGTAAGTGTGGGGCTAAGAAACAATGAGCAGTTCTTC.

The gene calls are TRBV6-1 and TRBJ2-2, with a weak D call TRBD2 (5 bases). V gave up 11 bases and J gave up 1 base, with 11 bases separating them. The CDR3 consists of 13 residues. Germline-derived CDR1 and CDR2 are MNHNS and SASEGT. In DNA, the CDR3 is TGTGCCGGCGGGCTCCGGAACACCGGGGAGCTGTTTTTT. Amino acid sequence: CAGGLRNTGELFF.

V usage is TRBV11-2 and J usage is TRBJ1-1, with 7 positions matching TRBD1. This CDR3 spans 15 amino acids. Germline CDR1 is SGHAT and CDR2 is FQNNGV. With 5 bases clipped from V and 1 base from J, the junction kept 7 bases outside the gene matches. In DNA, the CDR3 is TGTGCCAGCAGCATGGGACAGAATGGGAACACTGAAGCTTTCTTT. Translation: CASSMGQNGNTEAFF.

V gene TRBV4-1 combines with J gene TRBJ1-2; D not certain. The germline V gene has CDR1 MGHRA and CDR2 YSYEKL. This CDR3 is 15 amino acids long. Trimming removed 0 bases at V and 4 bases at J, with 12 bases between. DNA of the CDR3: TGCGCCAGCAGCCAAGAAGACCTGGGAGGCTATGGCTACACCTTC. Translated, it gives CASSQEDLGGYGYTF.

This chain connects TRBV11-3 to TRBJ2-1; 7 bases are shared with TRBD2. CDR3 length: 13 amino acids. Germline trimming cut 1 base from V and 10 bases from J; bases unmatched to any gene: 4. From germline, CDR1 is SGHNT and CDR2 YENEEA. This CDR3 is CASSLAPAGEQFF. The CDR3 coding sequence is TGTGCCAGCAGCTTAGCCCCAGCGGGGGAGCAGTTCTTC.

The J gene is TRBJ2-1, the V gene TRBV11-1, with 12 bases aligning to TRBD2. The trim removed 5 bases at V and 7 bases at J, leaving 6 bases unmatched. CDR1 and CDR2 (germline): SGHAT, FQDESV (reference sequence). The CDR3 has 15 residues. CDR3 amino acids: CASSASGGAGNEQFF. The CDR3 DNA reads TGTGCCAGCAGCGCTAGCGGGGGGGCGGGGAATGAGCAGTTCTTC.

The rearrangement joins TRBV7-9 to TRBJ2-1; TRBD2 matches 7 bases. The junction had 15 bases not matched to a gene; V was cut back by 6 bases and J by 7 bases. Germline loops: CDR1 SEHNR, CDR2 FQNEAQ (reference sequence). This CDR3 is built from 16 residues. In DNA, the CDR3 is TGTGCCAGCAGAAATCCTACCAGGGAGGGGATAAATGAGCAGTTCTTC. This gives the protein CASRNPTREGINEQFF.

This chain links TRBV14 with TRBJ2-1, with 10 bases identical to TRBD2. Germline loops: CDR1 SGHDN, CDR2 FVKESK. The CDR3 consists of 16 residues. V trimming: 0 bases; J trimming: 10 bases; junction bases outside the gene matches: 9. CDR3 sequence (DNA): TGTGCCAGCAGCCAAGAGGGACTAGCGTTTTCAGACGAGCAGTTCTTC. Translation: CASSQEGLAFSDEQFF. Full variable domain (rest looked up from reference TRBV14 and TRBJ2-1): EAGVTQFPSHSVIEKGQTVTLRCDPISGHDNLYWYRRVMGKEIKFLLHFVKESKQDESGMPNNRFLAERTGGTYSTLKVQPAELEDSGVYFCASSQEGLAFSDEQFFGPGTRLTVL.

The CDR3 nucleotides read TGTGCCAGCAGCGAACCGGGACAGGATTACGAGCAGTACTTC. It specifies CASSEPGQDYEQYF. This chain joins TRBV7-2 and TRBJ2-7; 8 nucleotides match TRBD1. The CDR3 sequence is 14 residues long. In germline, CDR1 is SGHTA, CDR2 FQGNSA. Trimming took 5 bases from V and 4 from J; bases not matched to a gene: 7.

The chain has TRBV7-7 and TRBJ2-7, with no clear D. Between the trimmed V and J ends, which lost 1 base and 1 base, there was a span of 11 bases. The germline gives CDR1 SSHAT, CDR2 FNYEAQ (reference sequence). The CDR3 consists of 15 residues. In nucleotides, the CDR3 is TGTGCCAGCAGCTTAGGATTTGGGGTGTCCTACGAGCAGTACTTC. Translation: CASSLGFGVSYEQYF.

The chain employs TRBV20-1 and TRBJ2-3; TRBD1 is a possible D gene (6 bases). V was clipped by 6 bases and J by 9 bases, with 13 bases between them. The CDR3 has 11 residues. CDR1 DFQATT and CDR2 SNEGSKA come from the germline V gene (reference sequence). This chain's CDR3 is CSAPEQGTQYF. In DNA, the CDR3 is TGCAGTGCACCTGAACAGGGAACGCAGTATTTT.

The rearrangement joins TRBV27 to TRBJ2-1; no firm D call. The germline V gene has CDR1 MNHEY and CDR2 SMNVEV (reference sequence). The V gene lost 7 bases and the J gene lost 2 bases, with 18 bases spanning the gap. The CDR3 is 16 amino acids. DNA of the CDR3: TGTGCCAGCACCCCCACTGGATTGGGCCCCTACAATGAGCAGTTCTTC. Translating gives CASTPTGLGPYNEQFF.

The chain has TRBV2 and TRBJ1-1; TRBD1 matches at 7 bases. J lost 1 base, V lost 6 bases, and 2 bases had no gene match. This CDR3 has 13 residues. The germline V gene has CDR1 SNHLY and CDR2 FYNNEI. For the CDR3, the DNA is TGTGCCAGCAGACAGGGGAGGAACACTGAAGCTTTCTTT. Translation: CASRQGRNTEAFF. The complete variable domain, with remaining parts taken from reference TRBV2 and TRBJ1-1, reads EPEVTQTPSHQVTQMGQEVILRCVPISNHLYFYWYRQILGQKVEFLVSFYNNEISEKSEIFDDQFSVERPDGSNFTLKIRSTKLEDSAMYFCASRQGRNTEAFFGQGTRLTVV.

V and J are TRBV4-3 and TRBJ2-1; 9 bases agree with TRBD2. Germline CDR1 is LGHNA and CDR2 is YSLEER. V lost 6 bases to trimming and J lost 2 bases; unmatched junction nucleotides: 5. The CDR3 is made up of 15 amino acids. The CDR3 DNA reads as TGCGCCAGCAGTCCCGGGACTAGCCCCTACAATGAGCAGTTCTTC. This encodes CASSPGTSPYNEQFF.

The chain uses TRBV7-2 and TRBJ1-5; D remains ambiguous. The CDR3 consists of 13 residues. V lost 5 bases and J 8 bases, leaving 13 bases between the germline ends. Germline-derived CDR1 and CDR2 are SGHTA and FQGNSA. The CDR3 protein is CASSIPDGEPQHF. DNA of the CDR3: TGTGCCAGCAGCATACCTGACGGCGAGCCCCAGCATTTT.

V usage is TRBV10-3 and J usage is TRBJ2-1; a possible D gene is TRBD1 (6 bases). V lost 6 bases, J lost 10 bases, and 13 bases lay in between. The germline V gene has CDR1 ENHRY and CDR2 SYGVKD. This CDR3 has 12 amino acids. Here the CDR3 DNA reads TGTGCCATCAGCCTAGGGGGTTGGGAGCAGTTCTTC. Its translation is CAISLGGWEQFF.

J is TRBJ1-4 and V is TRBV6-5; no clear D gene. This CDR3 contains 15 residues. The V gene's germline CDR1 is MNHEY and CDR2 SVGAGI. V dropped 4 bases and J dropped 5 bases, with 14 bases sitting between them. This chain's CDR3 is CASSSQEEENEKLFF. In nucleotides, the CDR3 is TGTGCCAGCAGTTCCCAGGAGGAGGAAAATGAAAAACTGTTTTTT.

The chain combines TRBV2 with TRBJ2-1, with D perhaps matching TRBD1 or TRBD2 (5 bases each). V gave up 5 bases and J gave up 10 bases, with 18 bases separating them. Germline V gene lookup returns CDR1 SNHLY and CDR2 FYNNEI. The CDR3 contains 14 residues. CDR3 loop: CASSKADGWGEQFF. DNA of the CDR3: TGTGCCAGCAGTAAGGCCGACGGATGGGGGGAGCAGTTCTTC. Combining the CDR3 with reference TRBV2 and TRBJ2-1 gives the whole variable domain EPEVTQTPSHQVTQMGQEVILRCVPISNHLYFYWYRQILGQKVEFLVSFYNNEISEKSEIFDDQFSVERPDGSNFTLKIRSTKLEDSAMYFCASSKADGWGEQFFGPGTRLTVL.

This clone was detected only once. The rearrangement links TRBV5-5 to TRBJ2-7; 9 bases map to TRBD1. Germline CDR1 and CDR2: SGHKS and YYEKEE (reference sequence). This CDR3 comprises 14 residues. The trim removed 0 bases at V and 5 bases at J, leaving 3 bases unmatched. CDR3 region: CASSLGQGEDEQYF. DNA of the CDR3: TGTGCCAGCAGCTTGGGACAGGGGGAAGACGAGCAGTACTTC.

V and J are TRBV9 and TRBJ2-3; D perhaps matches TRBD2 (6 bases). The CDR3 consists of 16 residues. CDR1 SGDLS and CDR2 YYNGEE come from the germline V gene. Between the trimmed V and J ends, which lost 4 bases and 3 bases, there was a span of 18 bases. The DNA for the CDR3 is TGTGCCAGCAGCCCGAGAGGCGGGGACCAAACAGATACGCAGTATTTT. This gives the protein CASSPRGGDQTDTQYF. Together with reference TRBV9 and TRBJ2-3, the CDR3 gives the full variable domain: DSGVTQTPKHLITATGQRVTLRCSPRSGDLSVYWYQQSLDQGLQFLIQYYNGEERAKGNILERFSAQQFPDLHSELNLSSLELGDSALYFCASSPRGGDQTDTQYFGPGTRLTVL.

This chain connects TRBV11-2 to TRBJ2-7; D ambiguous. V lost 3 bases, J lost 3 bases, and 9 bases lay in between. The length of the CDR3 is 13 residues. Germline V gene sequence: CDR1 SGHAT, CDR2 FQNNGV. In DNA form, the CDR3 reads TGTGCCAGCAGCTTCTCCAGATACTACGAGCAGTACTTC. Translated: CASSFSRYYEQYF.